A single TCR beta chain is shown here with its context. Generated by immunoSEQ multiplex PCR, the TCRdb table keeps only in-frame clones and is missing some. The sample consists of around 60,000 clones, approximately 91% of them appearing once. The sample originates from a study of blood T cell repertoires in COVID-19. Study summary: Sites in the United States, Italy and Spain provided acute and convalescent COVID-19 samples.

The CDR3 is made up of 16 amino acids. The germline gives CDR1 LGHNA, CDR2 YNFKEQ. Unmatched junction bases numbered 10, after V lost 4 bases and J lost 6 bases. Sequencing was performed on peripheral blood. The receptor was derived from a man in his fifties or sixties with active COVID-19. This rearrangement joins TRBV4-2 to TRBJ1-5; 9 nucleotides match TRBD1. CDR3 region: CASSPTQGARVQPQHF. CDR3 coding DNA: TGTGCCAGCAGCCCCACACAGGGGGCGCGGGTTCAGCCCCAGCATTTT.